This TCR beta chain was obtained from a study of blood T cell repertoires in COVID-19 (dated by TCRdb to about 2020). A note on the overall study: Samples from collaborators originated in the United States, Italy and Spain and spanned both the acute and convalescent phases of COVID-19. The material from the prospective study consisted of cDNA or gDNA derived from T cells, B-cell-depleted T cells, or PBMCs. Deeply sampled blood TCRbeta repertoires from subjects exposed to, actively infected with, or recovered from COVID-19 were included in the dataset. A freely available public database, intended as a resource for researchers studying the immune response to SARS-CoV-2, is where the repertoires were released. Samples were obtained from the ongoing ImmuneRACE study (first 160 participants) and from over 1,000 subjects provided by 6 global collaborators. A de-identified subject ID, COVID-19 status, age in years and sex were almost always included in the sample metadata. Where available, HLA class I and class II types were taken from metadata supplied by the sample provider and were not determined by assay-based typing. Beyond this particular receptor, the publication reports: How much clinical and demographic metadata was included differed by source and by participant, and the metadata was provided uncurated.

The immunoSEQ Assay, a bias-controlled multiplex PCR, was used to amplify TCRbeta CDR3 regions from genomic DNA. Under the source paper's analysis protocol: The number of nucleated cells in each sample was estimated from the amplification of reference gene primers within the assay. To quantify the absolute abundance of each unique TCRbeta CDR3 rearrangement, sequence reads were collapsed and filtered. For each sample, productive Simpson clonality was calculated as the square root of Simpson's diversity index over productive rearrangements. The table comes from immuneACCESS by way of TCRdb, which keeps in-frame sequences with V and J called. Part of the clones is missing from these tables; in studies checked, under half for an unresolved V gene and the rest for unknown reasons. V and J calls plus clone size are reproduced from that table; the DNA served to infer D and trimming. Here the sample has 150,000 or so clones; about 90% occur a single time. The ten most abundant clones make up over 4% of the sample.

There are 16 amino acids in the CDR3, from cysteine to phenylalanine inclusive. Kept here is only the CDR3 DNA, which spans 48 bases and is read in frame from base 1. CDR1 and CDR2 were assigned from the germline V gene as MGHRA and YSYEKL. V is cut by 2 bases and J by 7 bases, and the space between the germline ends is 21 bases. Points on this clone: Its cognate antigen has yet to be identified. No qualities accompany the bases; no much larger clone lies one base away.

Enrolling through a virtual design, the prospective study's participants ranged in age from roughly 18 to 89 years and lived across approximately 25 United States geographic areas. To assign participants to cohorts, the prospective study relied on clinical history that participants themselves reported in a screening survey and a study questionnaire. Exposed participants were defined as having been in contact with someone with a PCR-confirmed or clinician-diagnosed COVID-19 case within 2 weeks of study entry. In the prospective study, whole blood, serum and a nasopharyngeal or oropharyngeal swab were collected from each participant by mobile phlebotomists. Participants in the prospective study had the option to provide additional blood draws and questionnaires over a roughly 2-month period. Before DNA extraction, blood samples from the prospective study were shipped at room temperature or frozen.

The sequencing input was PBMCs or T cells enriched from blood (not recorded which). The sequence links TRBV4-1 to TRBJ2-7, and TRBD1 may be the D gene, going by 6 matching bases. This receptor was obtained from a woman between 35 and 50 years old who had been exposed to COVID-19. The DNA is as follows: TGCGCCAGCAGCCAACGGGCCACAGTGGGGGCGTGGGAGCAGTACTTC. Its translation reads: CASSQRATVGAWEQYF.